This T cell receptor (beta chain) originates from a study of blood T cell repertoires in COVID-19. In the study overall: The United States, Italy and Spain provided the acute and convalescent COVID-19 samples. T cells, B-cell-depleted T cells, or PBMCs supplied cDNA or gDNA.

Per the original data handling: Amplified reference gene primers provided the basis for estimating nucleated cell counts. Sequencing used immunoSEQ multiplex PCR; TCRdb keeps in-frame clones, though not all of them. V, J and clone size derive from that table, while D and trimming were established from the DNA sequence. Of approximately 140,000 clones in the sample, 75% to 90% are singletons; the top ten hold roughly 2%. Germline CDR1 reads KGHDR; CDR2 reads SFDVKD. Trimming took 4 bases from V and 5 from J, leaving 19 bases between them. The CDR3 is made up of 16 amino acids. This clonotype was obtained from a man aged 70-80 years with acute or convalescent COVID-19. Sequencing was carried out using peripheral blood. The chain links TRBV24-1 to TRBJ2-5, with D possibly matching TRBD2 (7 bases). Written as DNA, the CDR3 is TGTGCCACCAGTGAACCCTCGAGGGGGGGCGGGGAGACCCAGTACTTC. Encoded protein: CATSEPSRGGGETQYF.